This TCR beta chain was profiled in a study of T-cell reconstitution after alpha-beta-depleted transplantation in children. The V end was cut by 5 bases, the J end by 3 bases, with 13 bases between. The CDR3 has 14 amino acids. Germline V gene data show CDR1 as DFQATT and CDR2 as SNEGSKA (reference sequence). Unique molecular identifiers tagged the TCRbeta library. TCRdb ran MiXCR on the PCR reads and lists one entry per CDR3 protein. The repertoire consists of some 440,000 distinct CDR3 sequences, with about 17% occurring once and the leading ten covering approximately 28%. This clonotype was observed a few times. The antigen remains unidentified. Study findings and constraints: The origin of alpha-beta T cells about two months after transplant was reportedly several hundred expanded graft clones.

The clonotype originates from a boy younger than two who had a stem cell transplant for Wiskott-Aldrich syndrome, so the T cells may come from the graft donor. The chain has TRBV20-1 and TRBJ2-2, with D perhaps assigned TRBD1 or TRBD2 (5 bases each). Sample: PBMCs, mostly from graft donor cells, taken 360 days after TCRalphabeta/CD19-depleted stem cell transplant. CDR3 loop: CSAPRDLYTGELFF. CDR3 nucleotides: TGCAGTGCTCCCCGGGACCTTTACACCGGGGAGCTGTTTTTT.